These 27 T cell receptor beta chains share one sample of origin, sequenced in a study of regulatory T cells in long-lasting Graves disease. Researchers made TCR beta libraries by using iRepertoire HTBI primers and running Arm-PCR on CDR3 regions. TCRdb re-derived calls from the multiplex PCR reads in MiXCR, one entry per CDR3 protein. The sample carries hundreds of thousands of distinct CDR3 sequences, around 20% recorded once. Described time point: persistent/refractory GD, antithyroid drugs over 5 years with positive TRAb. The TCR library was made from RNA that had been extracted from PBMCs in TRIzol. The sequences come from peripheral blood mononuclear cells (PBMCs), collected when the disease was refractory, from a patient treated with antithyroid drugs. Receptor source: a female donor with Graves disease.

This clonotype was counted ten times or more. The J gene is TRBJ2-7, the V gene TRBV7-8; 7 nucleotides match TRBD1. The CDR3 totals 15 residues. V gave up 3 bases and J gave up 1 base; unmatched junction bases: 6. Germline assignment: CDR1 SGHVS and CDR2 FQNEAQ. CDR3 region: CASSFSGTDSYEQYF. The CDR3 nucleotides read TGTGCCAGCAGCTTTTCCGGGACAGATTCCTACGAGCAGTACTTC. The full variable domain, completed using reference TRBV7-8 and TRBJ2-7, is GAGVSQSPRYKVAKRGQDVALRCDPISGHVSLFWYQQALGQGPEFLTYFQNEAQLDKSGLPSDRFFAERPEGSVSTLKIQRTQQEDSAVYLCASSFSGTDSYEQYFGPGTRLTVT.

The table lists this clonotype with many counts. The chain combines TRBV7-9 with TRBJ2-6; 8 bases line up with TRBD1. V lost 2 bases, J lost 0 bases, and 6 bases stayed unmatched. The germline CDR1 and CDR2 sequences are SEHNR and FQNEAQ (reference sequence). This CDR3 region has 18 residues. DNA of the CDR3: TGTGCCAGCAGCTTAATCGGGACAGGTTTCTCTGGGGCCAACGTCCTGACTTTC. This sequence encodes CASSLIGTGFSGANVLTF.

In this sample, this clonotype turned up many times. The chain employs TRBV27 and TRBJ1-1; D is perhaps TRBD1 (5 bases). Trimming took 0 bases from V and 1 from J, leaving 9 bases between them. This CDR3 has 15 amino acids. Per germline, CDR1 MNHEY and CDR2 SMNVEV (reference sequence). CDR3 protein: CASSLSGGGNTEAFF. Written as DNA, the CDR3 is TGTGCCAGCAGTTTATCTGGGGGAGGGAACACTGAAGCTTTCTTT.

This clonotype has only a few counts. The V and J genes are TRBV28 and TRBJ2-1; 10 nucleotides line up with TRBD2. The CDR3 length is 18 residues. J was trimmed by 2 bases and V by 1 base; bases with no gene match: 8. Germline assignment: CDR1 MDHEN and CDR2 SYDVKM. This chain's CDR3 is CASSLYPSGSVAYNEQFF. The CDR3 nucleotides are TGTGCCAGCAGTTTATATCCTAGCGGGAGTGTCGCCTACAATGAGCAGTTCTTC.

This clonotype has only a few counts. This chain links TRBV19 with TRBJ1-2; D uncertain. The CDR3 has 16 amino acids. Trimming pared 0 bases from V and 5 bases from J, leaving 16 bases between. Germline CDR1 reads LNHDA; CDR2 reads SQIVND (reference sequence). The CDR3 loop reads CASSIDLAALGYGYTF. The CDR3 DNA reads as TGTGCCAGTAGTATAGATCTTGCAGCTCTGGGGTATGGCTACACCTTC.

This chain joins TRBV29-1 and TRBJ1-1, with 9 bases lining up with TRBD1. The CDR3 is made up of 13 amino acids. Germline lookup yields CDR1 SQVTM and CDR2 ANQGSEA. Trimming cost V 6 bases and J 5 bases; bases outside gene matches: 7. This CDR3 is CSVSTGGQTEAFF. The CDR3 DNA follows: TGCAGCGTATCGACAGGGGGACAAACTGAAGCTTTCTTT.

This clonotype was seen more than once but under ten times. V is TRBV5-5 and J is TRBJ2-7; D is possibly TRBD1 or TRBD2 (5 bases each). Trimming stripped 3 bases from V and 0 bases from J, with 13 bases between. The CDR3 totals 15 residues. Germline CDR1 SGHKS, CDR2 YYEKEE (reference sequence). The CDR3 sequence is CASSWGTVSSYEQYF. DNA for the CDR3: TGTGCCAGCAGCTGGGGGACGGTGAGCTCCTACGAGCAGTACTTC.

V is TRBV9 and J is TRBJ1-5; TRBD1 matches at 8 bases. The ends lost 0 bases at V and 7 bases at J; junction bases unmatched: 3. CDR3 size: 14 residues. In germline, CDR1 is SGDLS, CDR2 YYNGEE. The CDR3 DNA reads as TGTGCCAGCAGCGTAGGCCAGGGGGCCCAGCCCCAGCATTTT. Translation gives CASSVGQGAQPQHF.

CDR3 loop: CSAPTRVDGKLFF. The CDR3 DNA reads TGCAGTGCTCCAACCCGAGTCGACGGAAAACTGTTTTTT. The chain couples TRBV20-1 to TRBJ1-4, with no clear D. The CDR3 consists of 13 residues. V lost 5 bases to trimming and J lost 10 bases, with 17 bases between them. Germline CDR1 is DFQATT and CDR2 is SNEGSKA (reference sequence).

This clonotype was counted at least ten times. The chain has TRBV6-1 and TRBJ1-1; D is unclear. The CDR3 is 13 amino acids. Germline-derived CDR1 and CDR2 are MNHNS and SASEGT. Trimming took off 3 bases at V and 0 bases at J, with 5 bases between the two ends. The CDR3 DNA is TGTGCCAGCAGTGACAGCCTGAACACTGAAGCTTTCTTT. This encodes CASSDSLNTEAFF.

The chain is built from TRBV4-2 and TRBJ1-3; possible D gene TRBD1, 5 bases. With 0 bases removed from V and 3 bases from J, the gap between germline ends came to 9 bases. The CDR3 contains 15 residues. The V gene's germline CDR1 is LGHNA and CDR2 YNFKEQ. CDR3 bases: TGTGCCAGCAGCCAAGATGGGGACGGTGGAAACACCATATATTTT. Amino acid sequence: CASSQDGDGGNTIYF.

The V and J genes are TRBV20-1 and TRBJ1-6, with D perhaps matching TRBD1 (6 bases). CDR1 and CDR2 from the germline V gene are DFQATT and SNEGSKA (reference sequence). The V and J ends lost 6 bases and 6 bases respectively, with 15 bases between them. This CDR3 has 14 residues. The CDR3 is CSADRDNLNSPLHF. CDR3 nucleotide sequence: TGCAGTGCCGACCGGGACAATCTTAATTCACCCCTCCACTTT.

This clonotype was observed a few times. The chain couples TRBV6-5 to TRBJ2-7, with 9 bases aligning to TRBD1. The germline CDR1 and CDR2 sequences are MNHEY and SVGAGI. This CDR3 is 15 amino acids long. J gave up 3 bases and V 2 bases, and 5 bases lay outside the gene matches. The CDR3 region has the DNA TGTGCCAGCAGTTACCCGGGACAGGGTGGCTACGAGCAGTACTTC. Its protein is CASSYPGQGGYEQYF.

This clonotype was observed a few times. The chain is built from TRBV4-3 and TRBJ2-4; D perhaps matches TRBD2 (6 bases). Germline CDR1 reads LGHNA; CDR2 reads YSLEER. The CDR3 has 14 residues. The V end was cut by 2 bases, the J end by 8 bases, with 13 bases between. Here the CDR3 reads CASSQNWVADIQYF. CDR3 sequence (DNA): TGCGCCAGCAGCCAAAATTGGGTAGCGGACATTCAGTACTTC.

The rearrangement joins TRBV6-2 or TRBV6-3 to TRBJ2-2; D is perhaps TRBD1 or TRBD2 (5 bases each). The CDR3 sequence is 14 residues long. Trimming left V 10 bases short and J 5 bases short, with 17 bases between. CDR1 is MNHEY, CDR2 SVGEGT, per germline. The CDR3 loop reads CANRPGRQTGELFF. In DNA, the CDR3 is TGTGCCAACCGACCGGGACGTCAGACCGGGGAGCTGTTTTTT.

This clonotype has at least ten counts. This sequence joins TRBV30 and TRBJ2-4, with a possible D match to TRBD2 (6 bases). Trimming stripped 5 bases from V and 0 bases from J, with 14 bases between. The CDR3 loop spans 15 amino acids. Germline V gene data show CDR1 as GTSNPN and CDR2 as SVGIG (reference sequence). CDR3 sequence (DNA): TGTGCCTGGTCCCCTGGGACTGAAGCCAAAAACATTCAGTACTTC. This translates into CAWSPGTEAKNIQYF.

This clonotype has ten or more counts. This chain uses TRBV12-3 or TRBV12-4 with TRBJ2-7; D possibly corresponds to TRBD2 (6 bases). Trimming removed 3 bases from V and 6 bases from J, with 12 bases in between. The CDR3 is 13 amino acids. CDR3 region: CASSLTSPPEQYF. CDR3 coding DNA: TGTGCCAGCAGTTTGACTAGTCCCCCCGAGCAGTACTTC.

Turning to this clonotype: One junction end disagrees with the germline gene, perhaps due to a read error. This chain connects TRBV7-9 to TRBJ2-7; the D is unclear. CDR1 and CDR2 (germline): SEHNR, FQNEAQ (reference sequence). This CDR3 has 11 residues. CDR3 protein: CASSLGDEQSF. The CDR3 DNA follows: TGTGCCAGCAGCTTGGGCGACGAGCAGTCCTTC.

This clonotype was counted between two and nine times. The V call is TRBV6-2 or TRBV6-3, the J call TRBJ2-7; 7 bases align to TRBD1. The V gene's germline CDR1 is MNHEY and CDR2 SVGEGT. The CDR3 is 17 amino acids. V lost 4 bases and J lost 3; bases outside the gene matches: 15. CDR3 in amino acids: CASSLTGTAAPFYEQYF. DNA for the CDR3: TGTGCCAGCAGTTTGACTGGGACAGCAGCCCCTTTCTACGAGCAGTACTTC.

This clonotype has a handful of counts. This chain links TRBV12-3 or TRBV12-4 with TRBJ1-3; 7 positions agree with TRBD1. The CDR3 has 16 residues. V shed 6 bases, J shed 0 bases, and the junction held 8 bases outside the gene matches. The CDR3 coding sequence is TGTGCCAGCAGCCTAAGGGACAGAATCTCTGGAAACACCATATATTTT. Protein: CASSLRDRISGNTIYF.

Details on this clonotype: Given a much more abundant clone one base away, this may be a read error. The J gene is TRBJ2-7, the V gene TRBV2; TRBD1 agrees at 9 bases. The CDR3 spans 14 residues. Germline CDR1 is SNHLY and CDR2 is FYNNEI. Trimming removed 4 bases from V and 5 bases from J; junction bases left unmatched: 6. The CDR3 here is CASSGPGQGHEQYF. The DNA of the CDR3 is TGTGCCAGCAGTGGACCGGGACAGGGCCACGAGCAGTACTTC.

Concerning this clonotype: Just one base apart from a much larger clone, this may be a read error. This rearrangement joins TRBV7-2 to TRBJ2-6, with D perhaps matching TRBD1 (6 bases). This CDR3 has 16 amino acids. Germline V CDR1 and CDR2: SGHTA, FQGNSA. V lost 3 bases to trimming and J lost 0 bases, with 9 bases between them. CDR3 sequence (DNA): TGTGCCAGCAGCTTGGACAGCAACTCTGGGGCCAACGTCCTGACTTTC. Amino acid sequence: CASSLDSNSGANVLTF.

The sample holds many counts of this clonotype. The rearrangement joins TRBV2 to TRBJ1-4; a possible D gene is TRBD1 (5 bases). The CDR3 spans 16 residues. Looked up from germline, CDR1 is SNHLY and CDR2 is FYNNEI. The V and J ends lost 2 bases and 7 bases respectively, with 17 bases between them. The CDR3 is CASSELLRGAGEKLFF. In DNA form, the CDR3 reads TGTGCCAGCAGTGAATTGTTGAGAGGGGCCGGTGAAAAACTGTTTTTT.

This clonotype came up many times. The V gene is TRBV27, the J gene TRBJ1-2; D is possibly TRBD1 (6 bases). The germline V gene has CDR1 MNHEY and CDR2 SMNVEV (reference sequence). The CDR3 loop spans 13 amino acids. Trimming removed 6 bases from V and 7 bases from J, with 15 bases in between. DNA for the CDR3: TGTGCCAGCAGATTAACAGGGATGGGTGGCTACACCTTC. It codes for CASRLTGMGGYTF.

The chain links TRBV19 to TRBJ1-5; D unclear. Germline CDR1 and CDR2: LNHDA and SQIVND (reference sequence). CDR3 size: 14 residues. V was trimmed by 6 bases and J by 1 base, leaving 10 bases between them. The CDR3 sequence: CASRGGLSNQPQHF. CDR3 coding DNA: TGTGCCAGTAGGGGAGGTCTAAGCAATCAGCCCCAGCATTTT. Combining the CDR3 with reference TRBV19 and TRBJ1-5 gives the whole variable domain DGGITQSPKYLFRKEGQNVTLSCEQNLNHDAMYWYRQDPGQGLRLIYYSQIVNDFQKGDIAEGYSVSREKKESFPLTVTSAQKNPTAFYLCASRGGLSNQPQHFGDGTRLSIL.

In its sample, this clonotype was seen a few times. The rearrangement links TRBV10-2 to TRBJ1-2, with a possible D match to TRBD1 (6 bases). This CDR3 is 14 amino acids long. The ends were cut back, 0 bases at V and 6 bases at J, with 11 bases in the middle. Germline CDR1 WSHSY, CDR2 SAAADI. The CDR3 DNA reads as TGCGCCAGCAGTGAGTCGCCCAGGGGAGATGGCTACACCTTC. It yields the protein CASSESPRGDGYTF.

The sample holds many counts of this clonotype. The V call is TRBV20-1, the J call TRBJ1-1; D uncertain. Looked up from germline, CDR1 is DFQATT and CDR2 is SNEGSKA (reference sequence). The CDR3 sequence is 11 residues long. Between the trimmed V and J ends, which lost 3 bases and 8 bases, there was a span of 10 bases. The CDR3 spells CSASGQIEAFF. The CDR3 nucleotides read TGCAGTGCTAGTGGGCAAATCGAAGCTTTCTTT.